This T cell receptor (beta chain) was profiled in a study of T cell repertoires in cytomegalovirus infection. Study details: Evidence of both CMV infection and a matching HLA type came from public TCR beta signatures. Study-wide results and caveats: Dominating the ex vivo response were HLA-C-restricted CMV-specific TCR beta clonotypes. Cumulative frequency of public TCR beta families picked out carriers of CMV plus the relevant HLA.

The V end lost 3 bases, the J end lost 5 bases, and 14 bases lay between the germline ends. CDR1 and CDR2 (germline): SGHVS, FQNEAQ. The CDR3 is made up of 15 amino acids. This clonotype was counted only a few times. Its antigen remains unknown. TCRdb passed the reads through MiXCR, listing each CDR3 protein once. The sample lists around 180,000 distinct CDR3 sequences; approximately 19% were seen once. Sequencing was performed on PBMCs. This clonotype was obtained from a human donor in good health (CMV status not recorded). Some clones in this sample may be carry-over from other donors' samples. The V and J genes are TRBV7-8 and TRBJ1-5, with a weak D call TRBD1 (6 bases). As DNA, the CDR3 is TGTGCCAGCAGCTTTGACGGGAACAGGGATCAGCCCCAGCATTTT. Protein product: CASSFDGNRDQPQHF.